These 4 T cell receptor beta chains originate from one sample sequenced in a study of T cell clones after liver transplantation. Method: immunoSEQ multiplex PCR; TCRdb's copy keeps in-frame clones and lacks some. This table holds some 80,000 clones, 80% to 90% found once. The sequenced sample was CD4+ T cells from blood, obtained roughly 48 months after liver transplant. The receptors derive from a human patient who received a liver transplant. Some T cells may have come from the graft donor.

V is TRBV4-3 and J is TRBJ1-5, with 7 bases fitting TRBD1. The V segment lost 0 bases and the J segment 6 bases; nucleotides outside the gene matches: 5. This CDR3 is built from 15 residues. Germline loops: CDR1 LGHNA, CDR2 YSLEER. The CDR3, as DNA: TGCGCCAGCAGCCAAGACCGTCAGGGGGGTCAGCCCCAGCATTTT. This codes for CASSQDRQGGQPQHF.

This sequence joins TRBV5-4 and TRBJ1-1; 8 nucleotides agree with TRBD1. This CDR3 spans 18 amino acids. The junction had 12 bases not matched to a gene; V was cut back by 2 bases and J by 0 bases. Per germline, CDR1 SGHNT and CDR2 YYREEE (reference sequence). The CDR3 coding sequence is TGTGCCAGCAGCTTCGGGCAGGGGGCGGTTGGGATGAACACTGAAGCTTTCTTT. It codes for CASSFGQGAVGMNTEAFF.

V usage is TRBV7-9 and J usage is TRBJ2-1; TRBD2 aligns across 10 bases. The CDR3 extends over 17 amino acids. CDR1 SEHNR and CDR2 FQNEAQ come from the germline V gene (reference sequence). V was pared by 1 base and J by 5 bases, with 8 bases of the junction left unmatched. Here the CDR3 reads CASSLGLAGQRNNEQFF. The CDR3 DNA is TGTGCCAGCAGCTTAGGACTAGCGGGCCAACGTAACAATGAGCAGTTCTTC. Supplemented by reference TRBV7-9 and TRBJ2-1, the full variable domain reads DTGVSQNPRHKITKRGQNVTFRCDPISEHNRLYWYRQTLGQGPEFLTYFQNEAQLEKSRLLSDRFSAERPKGSFSTLEIQRTEQGDSAMYLCASSLGLAGQRNNEQFFGPGTRLTVL.

The rearrangement links TRBV7-3 to TRBJ2-3, with a tentative D call TRBD2 (6 bases). The CDR3 runs to 14 residues. The ends were cut back, 2 bases at V and 4 bases at J, with 10 bases in the middle. Germline V gives CDR1 SGHTA, CDR2 FQGTGA. The CDR3 protein is CASSLWGDPDTQYF. CDR3 DNA sequence: TGTGCCAGCAGCTTATGGGGGGACCCAGATACGCAGTATTTT.